The 20 T cell receptor beta chains below all came from one sample that was sequenced in a study of PD-1 blockade in classical Hodgkin lymphoma (TCRdb year 2020). Library preparation was by the immunoSEQ multiplex PCR assay. TCRdb's version of the immuneACCESS table is confined to in-frame rearrangements and falls short of the full clone set. An unresolved V gene accounts for under half of the shortfall where checked; the remainder is of unknown origin. This sample comprises under 80,000 clones, around 75% of them detected only once. The ten top clones hold approximately 8.4% of the sample. What the time point label conveys for this sample: cycle 2 day 1 (C2D1) of nivolumab. Every trial patient had relapsed after autologous stem cell transplantation, and cohorts A, B and C differed in prior brentuximab vedotin exposure. This material consisted of peripheral blood mononuclear cells (PBMCs), taken before the second cycle of nivolumab. The receptors stem from a human donor with classical Hodgkin lymphoma.

V gene TRBV4-1 combines with J gene TRBJ2-5; D unclear. From germline, CDR1 is MGHRA and CDR2 YSYEKL. The CDR3 totals 14 residues. Trimming pared 5 bases from V and 3 bases from J, leaving 13 bases between. Here the CDR3 DNA reads TGCGCCAGCAGCTCCCGGTGGGTAGAAGAGACCCAGTACTTC. It is translated as CASSSRWVEETQYF.

This sequence joins TRBV6-1 and TRBJ2-1; no definite D call. This CDR3 has 14 residues. Looked up from germline, CDR1 is MNHNS and CDR2 is SASEGT. Trimming removed 6 bases from V and 5 bases from J, with 14 bases in between. The CDR3 is CASRSLLDHNEQFF. The CDR3 DNA reads TGTGCCAGCAGATCTTTGCTAGATCACAATGAGCAGTTCTTC.

This clone has only one observation. The rearrangement links TRBV27 to TRBJ2-1; D may be TRBD2 (5 bases). This CDR3 has 15 residues. Between the trimmed V and J ends, which lost 5 bases and 0 bases, there was a span of 11 bases. Germline V gene sequence: CDR1 MNHEY, CDR2 SMNVEV (reference sequence). This CDR3 is CASSPDFSSYNEQFF. CDR3 bases: TGTGCCAGCAGTCCGGACTTCAGCTCCTACAATGAGCAGTTCTTC.

The rearrangement uses TRBV6-5 and TRBJ1-1, with 9 bases lining up with TRBD1. From germline, CDR1 is MNHEY and CDR2 SVGAGI. With 0 bases clipped from V and 6 bases from J, the junction kept 8 bases outside the gene matches. The CDR3 sequence is 16 residues long. The CDR3 loop is CASSYSPGTGPSEAFF. In nucleotides, the CDR3 is TGTGCCAGCAGTTACTCCCCCGGGACAGGGCCGTCTGAAGCTTTCTTT.

The rearrangement uses TRBV5-1 and TRBJ2-5; D tentatively reads TRBD1 or TRBD2 (5 bases each). CDR1 is SGHRS, CDR2 YFSETQ, per germline. The CDR3 runs 15 residues. V was pared by 4 bases and J by 4 bases, with 17 bases between. Here the CDR3 DNA reads TGCGCCAGCAGCCTCGTCTTACTTGGGGGAGAGACCCAGTACTTC. It codes for CASSLVLLGGETQYF.

CDR3 sequence reads: CASSVGEGSGNTIYF. The CDR3 region has the DNA TGTGCCAGCAGCGTAGGGGAGGGCTCTGGAAACACCATATATTTT. This chain links TRBV9 with TRBJ1-3; D gene uncertain. Germline CDR1 reads SGDLS; CDR2 reads YYNGEE. The V and J ends lost 0 bases and 0 bases respectively, with 7 bases between them. The CDR3 extends over 15 amino acids.

The genes are TRBV6-5 and TRBJ2-3, with no clear D. CDR1 is MNHEY and CDR2 is SVGAGI in the germline V gene. The CDR3 length is 12 residues. Trimming shortened V by 6 bases and J by 4 bases, and 8 bases separated the two germline ends. CDR3 bases: TGTGCCAGCAGCGGGCCCCCAGATACGCAGTATTTT. Translating gives CASSGPPDTQYF.

The chain employs TRBV6-1 and TRBJ1-6; no clear D gene. From germline, CDR1 is MNHNS and CDR2 SASEGT. The V gene lost 4 bases and the J gene lost 6 bases, with 4 bases spanning the gap. The CDR3 length is 12 residues. The CDR3 bases are TGTGCCAGCAGTGGATCTAATTCACCCCTCCACTTT. Protein product: CASSGSNSPLHF.

This chain uses TRBV9 with TRBJ1-3, with D perhaps TRBD1 (5 bases). Germline V CDR1 and CDR2: SGDLS, YYNGEE. V shed 2 bases and J shed 3 bases, with 9 bases lying between them. The CDR3 sequence is 14 residues long. CDR3 protein: CASSVDTGGNTIYF. The DNA of the CDR3 is TGTGCCAGCAGCGTTGATACAGGTGGAAACACCATATATTTT.

This chain joins TRBV5-1 and TRBJ1-1, with D possibly TRBD1 on 6 matching bases. The CDR3 covers 14 residues. Looked up from germline, CDR1 is SGHRS and CDR2 is YFSETQ. Trimming took off 1 base at V and 2 bases at J, with 9 bases between the two ends. The CDR3 reads CASSLTGINTEAFF. CDR3 coding DNA: TGCGCCAGCAGCTTGACAGGGATTAACACTGAAGCTTTCTTT.

The chain links TRBV2 to TRBJ1-2; no reliable D call. Trimming removed 0 bases at V and 8 bases at J, with 13 bases between. The V gene's germline CDR1 is SNHLY and CDR2 FYNNEI. The length of the CDR3 is 14 residues. The CDR3 is CASSEALGLSGYTF. CDR3 nucleotides: TGTGCCAGCAGTGAAGCGCTTGGTTTGTCGGGCTACACCTTC. The whole variable domain, filled in from reference TRBV2 and TRBJ1-2, reads EPEVTQTPSHQVTQMGQEVILRCVPISNHLYFYWYRQILGQKVEFLVSFYNNEISEKSEIFDDQFSVERPDGSNFTLKIRSTKLEDSAMYFCASSEALGLSGYTFGSGTRLTVV.

The gene calls are TRBV6-1 and TRBJ1-2; TRBD1 matches at 9 bases. The V and J ends lost 7 bases and 8 bases, in that order; junction bases with no gene match: 14. Germline CDR1 reads MNHNS; CDR2 reads SASEGT. This CDR3 spans 15 amino acids. The DNA for the CDR3 is TGTGCCAGCAATCAAGGACAGGGGTTTCGTGGGGGCTACACCTTC. As protein: CASNQGQGFRGGYTF.

V and J are TRBV7-2 and TRBJ2-5; 15 nucleotides align to TRBD2. Germline CDR1 reads SGHTA; CDR2 reads FQGNSA. The CDR3 spans 16 residues. V was clipped by 5 bases and J by 5 bases; unmatched bases: 6. The DNA of the CDR3 is TGTGCCAGCAGCGTGGGACTAGCGGGGGGTCGGGAGACCCAGTACTTC. This sequence encodes CASSVGLAGGRETQYF.

The V and J genes are TRBV19 and TRBJ2-1; TRBD2 aligns across 8 bases. The J segment lost 5 bases and the V segment lost 1 base, leaving 7 bases of the junction unmatched. Germline CDR1 and CDR2: LNHDA and SQIVND (reference sequence). The CDR3 contains 16 residues. In nucleotides, the CDR3 is TGTGCCAGTAGTATAGTGGGCGGGGGGCCCAACAATGAGCAGTTCTTC. This encodes CASSIVGGGPNNEQFF.

The chain joins TRBV5-1 to TRBJ2-3, with D perhaps TRBD2 (5 bases). CDR1 and CDR2 from the germline V gene are SGHRS and YFSETQ. This CDR3 is built from 15 residues. Trimming left V 0 bases short and J 6 bases short, with 14 bases between. CDR3 sequence: CASSLAPAAADTQYF. CDR3 nucleotides: TGCGCCAGCAGCTTGGCCCCAGCGGCTGCGGATACGCAGTATTTT.

The rearrangement uses TRBV6-6 and TRBJ2-5; TRBD2 matches 8 bases. This CDR3 is 15 amino acids long. The germline CDR1 and CDR2 sequences are MNHNY and SVGAGI (reference sequence). The V and J ends lost 5 bases and 5 bases, in that order; junction bases with no gene match: 10. The CDR3 is CASSTWTSQGETQYF. The DNA for the CDR3 is TGTGCCAGCAGTACCTGGACTAGCCAGGGGGAGACCCAGTACTTC.

This clone was seen a single time. The chain combines TRBV5-1 with TRBJ2-5; 9 bases match TRBD2. The J call is uncertain, as TRBJ2-7 better fits the DNA end. This CDR3 is 14 amino acids long. Germline loops: CDR1 SGHRS, CDR2 YFSETQ. CDR3 loop: CACKREVSSYEQYF. Here the CDR3 DNA reads TGCGCCTGCAAGCGGGAGGTTAGCTCCTACGAGCAGTACTTC.

The gene calls are TRBV4-1 and TRBJ1-1, with D perhaps matching TRBD1 (6 bases). Trimming shortened V by 4 bases and J by 0 bases, and 15 bases separated the two germline ends. Per the germline V gene, CDR1 is MGHRA and CDR2 is YSYEKL. The length of the CDR3 is 16 residues. CDR3 sequence: CASSLRMGQMNTEAFF. CDR3 DNA: TGCGCCAGCAGCCTTAGGATGGGACAAATGAACACTGAAGCTTTCTTT.

Here the CDR3 reads CASSDLQTGQAFF. DNA of the CDR3: TGTGCCAGCAGTGACCTCCAGACAGGCCAAGCTTTCTTT. The chain is built from TRBV2 and TRBJ1-1, with D perhaps TRBD1 (6 bases). The CDR3 loop spans 13 amino acids. CDR1 is SNHLY and CDR2 is FYNNEI in the germline V gene. Trimming left V 3 bases short and J 9 bases short, with 14 bases between.

This clone has more than one count but fewer than ten. The gene calls are TRBV28 and TRBJ1-2, with D possibly matching TRBD1 (6 bases). The CDR3 sequence is 15 residues long. V gave up 3 bases and J gave up 4 bases, with 15 bases separating them. Germline V CDR1 and CDR2: MDHEN, SYDVKM. The CDR3 nucleotides are TGTGCCAGCAGTTTCCCCCACGGGACAAGCTATGGCTACACCTTC. It translates to CASSFPHGTSYGYTF.